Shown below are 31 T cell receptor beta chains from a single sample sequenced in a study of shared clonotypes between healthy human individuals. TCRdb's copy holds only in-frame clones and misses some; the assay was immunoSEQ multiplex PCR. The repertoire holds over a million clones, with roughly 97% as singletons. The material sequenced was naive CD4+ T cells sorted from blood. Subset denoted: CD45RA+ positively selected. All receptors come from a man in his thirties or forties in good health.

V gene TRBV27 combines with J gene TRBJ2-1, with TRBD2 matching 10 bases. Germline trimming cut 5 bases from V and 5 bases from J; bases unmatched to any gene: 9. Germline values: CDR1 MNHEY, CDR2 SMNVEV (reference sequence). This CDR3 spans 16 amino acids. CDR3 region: CASSPTSSGRHNEQFF. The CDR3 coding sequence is TGTGCCAGCAGTCCCACTTCTAGCGGGAGACACAATGAGCAGTTCTTC.

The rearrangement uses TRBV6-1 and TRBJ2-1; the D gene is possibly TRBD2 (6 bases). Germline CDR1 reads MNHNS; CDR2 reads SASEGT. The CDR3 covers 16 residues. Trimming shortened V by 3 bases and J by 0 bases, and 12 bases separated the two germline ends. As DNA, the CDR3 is TGTGCCAGCAGTGATCAGTGGGACTTCTCCTACAATGAGCAGTTCTTC. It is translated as CASSDQWDFSYNEQFF.

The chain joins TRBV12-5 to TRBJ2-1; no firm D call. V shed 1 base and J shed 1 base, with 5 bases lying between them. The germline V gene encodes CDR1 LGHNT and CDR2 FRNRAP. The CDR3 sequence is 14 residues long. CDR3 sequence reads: CASGLAGSYNEQFF. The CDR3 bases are TGTGCTAGTGGTTTGGCGGGTTCCTACAATGAGCAGTTCTTC.

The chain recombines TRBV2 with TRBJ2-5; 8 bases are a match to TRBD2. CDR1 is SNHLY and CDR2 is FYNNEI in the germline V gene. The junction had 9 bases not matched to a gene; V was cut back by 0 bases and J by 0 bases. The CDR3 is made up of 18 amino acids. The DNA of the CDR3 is TGTGCCAGCAGTGAAGCGCATTTGGCGGGAGGCGACCAAGAGACCCAGTACTTC. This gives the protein CASSEAHLAGGDQETQYF.

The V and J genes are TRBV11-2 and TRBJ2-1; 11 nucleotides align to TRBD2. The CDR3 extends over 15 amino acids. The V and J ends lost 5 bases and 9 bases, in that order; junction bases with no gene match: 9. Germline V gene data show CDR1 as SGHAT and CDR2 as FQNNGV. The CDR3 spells CASSQTSGSFAEQFF. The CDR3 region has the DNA TGTGCCAGCAGCCAAACTAGCGGGAGCTTCGCTGAGCAGTTCTTC.

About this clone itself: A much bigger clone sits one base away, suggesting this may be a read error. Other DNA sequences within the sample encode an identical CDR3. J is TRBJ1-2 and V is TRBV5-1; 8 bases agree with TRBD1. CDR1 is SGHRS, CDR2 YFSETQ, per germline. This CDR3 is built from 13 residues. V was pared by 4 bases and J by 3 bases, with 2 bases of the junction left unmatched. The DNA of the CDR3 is TGCGCCAGCAGCCTGGACAGGGACTATGGCTACACCTTC. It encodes CASSLDRDYGYTF.

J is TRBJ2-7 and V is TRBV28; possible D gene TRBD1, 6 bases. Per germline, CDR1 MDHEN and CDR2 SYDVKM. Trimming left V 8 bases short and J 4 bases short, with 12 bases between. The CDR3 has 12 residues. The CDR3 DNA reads TGTGCCAGCGGAACAGGGTTTTACGAGCAGTACTTC. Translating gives CASGTGFYEQYF.

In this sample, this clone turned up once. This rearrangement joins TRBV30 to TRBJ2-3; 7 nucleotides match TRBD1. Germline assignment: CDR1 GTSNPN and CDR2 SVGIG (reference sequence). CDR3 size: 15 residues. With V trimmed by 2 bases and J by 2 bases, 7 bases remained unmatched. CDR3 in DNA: TGTGCCTGGAGTTTAAAGACAGGGTACACAGATACGCAGTATTTT. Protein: CAWSLKTGYTDTQYF.

As DNA, the CDR3 is TGTGCCAGCAGCCTCCAGAGGGGGACGGCGTTCAATGAGCAGTTCTTC. Translation: CASSLQRGTAFNEQFF. The chain combines TRBV9 with TRBJ2-1; D is perhaps TRBD1 (6 bases). CDR1 is SGDLS, CDR2 YYNGEE, per germline. With 4 bases removed from V and 6 bases from J, the gap between germline ends came to 20 bases. The CDR3 sequence is 16 residues long. The complete variable domain, with remaining parts taken from reference TRBV9 and TRBJ2-1, reads DSGVTQTPKHLITATGQRVTLRCSPRSGDLSVYWYQQSLDQGLQFLIQYYNGEERAKGNILERFSAQQFPDLHSELNLSSLELGDSALYFCASSLQRGTAFNEQFFGPGTRLTVL.

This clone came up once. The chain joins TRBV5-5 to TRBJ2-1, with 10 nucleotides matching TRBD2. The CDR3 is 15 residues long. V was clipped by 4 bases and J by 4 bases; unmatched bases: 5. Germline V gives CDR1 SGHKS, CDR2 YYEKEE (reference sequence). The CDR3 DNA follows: TGTGCCAGCAGCACCGGGACTAGCGTTTACAATGAGCAGTTCTTC. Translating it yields CASSTGTSVYNEQFF.

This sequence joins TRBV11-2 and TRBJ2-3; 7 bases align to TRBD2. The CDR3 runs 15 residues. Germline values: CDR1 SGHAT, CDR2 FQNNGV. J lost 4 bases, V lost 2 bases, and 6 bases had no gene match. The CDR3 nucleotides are TGTGCCAGCAGCTTAAATCTAGCGGCGGCAGATACGCAGTATTTT. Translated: CASSLNLAAADTQYF.

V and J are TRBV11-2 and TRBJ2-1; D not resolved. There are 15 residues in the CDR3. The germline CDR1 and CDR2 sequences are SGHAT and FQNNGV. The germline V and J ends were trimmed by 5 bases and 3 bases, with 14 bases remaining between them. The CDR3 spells CASSPDLAYYNEQFF. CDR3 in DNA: TGTGCCAGCAGCCCCGATTTGGCCTACTACAATGAGCAGTTCTTC.

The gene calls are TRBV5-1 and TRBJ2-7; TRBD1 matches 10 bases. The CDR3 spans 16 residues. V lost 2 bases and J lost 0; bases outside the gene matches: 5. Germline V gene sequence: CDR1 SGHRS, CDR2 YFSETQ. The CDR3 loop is CASSFHRDRGSYEQYF. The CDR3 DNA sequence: TGCGCCAGCAGCTTCCACCGGGACAGGGGCTCCTACGAGCAGTACTTC.

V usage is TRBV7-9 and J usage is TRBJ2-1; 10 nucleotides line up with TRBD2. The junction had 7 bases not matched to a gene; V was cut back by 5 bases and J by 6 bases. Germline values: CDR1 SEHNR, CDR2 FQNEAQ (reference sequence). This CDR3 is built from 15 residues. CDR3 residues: CASSPGVAGGNEQFF. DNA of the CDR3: TGTGCCAGCAGCCCCGGGGTAGCGGGAGGCAATGAGCAGTTCTTC.

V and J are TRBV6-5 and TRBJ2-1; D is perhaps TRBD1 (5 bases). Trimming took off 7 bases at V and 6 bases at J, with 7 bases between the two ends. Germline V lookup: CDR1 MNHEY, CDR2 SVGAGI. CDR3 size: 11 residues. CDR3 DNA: TGTGCCAGCAAAGGGGTCAATGAGCAGTTCTTC. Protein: CASKGVNEQFF.

The chain's CDR3 is CASSFQAGVDYEQYF. The CDR3, as DNA: TGTGCCAGCAGCTTCCAAGCGGGAGTGGACTACGAGCAGTACTTC. The gene calls are TRBV5-6 and TRBJ2-7; 8 bases align to TRBD2. Germline trimming cut 2 bases from V and 3 bases from J; bases unmatched to any gene: 7. Germline CDR1 SGHDT, CDR2 YYEEEE. CDR3 size: 15 residues.

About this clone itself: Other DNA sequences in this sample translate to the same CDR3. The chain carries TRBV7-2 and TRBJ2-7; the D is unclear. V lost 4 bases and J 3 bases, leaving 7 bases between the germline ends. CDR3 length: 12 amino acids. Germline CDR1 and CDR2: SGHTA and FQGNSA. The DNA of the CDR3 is TGTGCCAGCAGCTCCGCCGTCTACGAGCAGTACTTC. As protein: CASSSAVYEQYF.

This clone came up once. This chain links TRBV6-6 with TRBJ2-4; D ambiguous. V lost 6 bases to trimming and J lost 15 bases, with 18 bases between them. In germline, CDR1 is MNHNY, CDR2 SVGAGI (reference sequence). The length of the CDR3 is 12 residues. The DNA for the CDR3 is TGTGCCAGCAGGGAAAGTCCGGGCTTCGGGTACTTC. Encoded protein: CASRESPGFGYF.

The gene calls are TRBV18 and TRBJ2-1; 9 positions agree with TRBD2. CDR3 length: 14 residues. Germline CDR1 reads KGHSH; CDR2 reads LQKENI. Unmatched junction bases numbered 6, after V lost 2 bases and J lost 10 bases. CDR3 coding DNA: TGTGCCAGCTCACCATTGGGACTAGCAGGGGAGCAGTTCTTC. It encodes CASSPLGLAGEQFF.

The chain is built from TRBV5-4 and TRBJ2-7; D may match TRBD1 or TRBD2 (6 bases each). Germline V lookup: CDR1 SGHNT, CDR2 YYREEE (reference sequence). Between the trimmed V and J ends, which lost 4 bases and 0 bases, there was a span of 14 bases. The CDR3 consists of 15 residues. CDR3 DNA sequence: TGTGCCAGCAGCCACAGGGAAGCGGGCTCCTACGAGCAGTACTTC. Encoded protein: CASSHREAGSYEQYF.

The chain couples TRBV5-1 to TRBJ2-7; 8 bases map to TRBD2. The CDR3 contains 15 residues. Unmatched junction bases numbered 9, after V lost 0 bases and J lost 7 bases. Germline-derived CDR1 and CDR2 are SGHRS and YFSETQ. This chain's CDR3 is CASSLALAGGEEQYF. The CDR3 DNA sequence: TGCGCCAGCAGCTTGGCCCTCGCGGGAGGAGAGGAGCAGTACTTC.

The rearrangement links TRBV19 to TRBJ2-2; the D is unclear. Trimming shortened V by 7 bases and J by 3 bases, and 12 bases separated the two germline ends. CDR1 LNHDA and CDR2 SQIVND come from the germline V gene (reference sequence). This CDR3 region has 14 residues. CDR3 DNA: TGTGCCAGTACCCCCGGTCAGTACACCGGGGAGCTGTTTTTT. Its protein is CASTPGQYTGELFF.

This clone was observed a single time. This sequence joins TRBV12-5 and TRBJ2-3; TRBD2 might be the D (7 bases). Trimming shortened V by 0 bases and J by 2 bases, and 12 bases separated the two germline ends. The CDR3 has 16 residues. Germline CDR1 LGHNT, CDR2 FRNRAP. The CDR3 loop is CASGLVQGGNTDTQYF. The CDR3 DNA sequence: TGTGCTAGTGGTTTGGTACAGGGAGGGAACACAGATACGCAGTATTTT.

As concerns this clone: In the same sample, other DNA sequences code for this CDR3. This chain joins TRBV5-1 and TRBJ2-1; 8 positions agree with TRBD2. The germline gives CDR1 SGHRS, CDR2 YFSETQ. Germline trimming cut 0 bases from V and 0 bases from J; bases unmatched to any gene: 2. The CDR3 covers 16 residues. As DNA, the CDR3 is TGCGCCAGCAGCTTGGCGGGAGGGAGCTCCTACAATGAGCAGTTCTTC. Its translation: CASSLAGGSSYNEQFF.

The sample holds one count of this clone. The CDR3 spells CASSYTGGVFFGANVLTF. The CDR3 DNA reads as TGTGCCAGCAGCTATACAGGGGGCGTTTTCTTTGGGGCCAACGTCCTGACTTTC. J is TRBJ2-6 and V is TRBV7-6, with 9 nucleotides matching TRBD1. CDR1 is SGHVS, CDR2 FNYEAQ, per germline. V lost 4 bases, J lost 3 bases, and 10 bases stayed unmatched. The CDR3 is 18 residues long.

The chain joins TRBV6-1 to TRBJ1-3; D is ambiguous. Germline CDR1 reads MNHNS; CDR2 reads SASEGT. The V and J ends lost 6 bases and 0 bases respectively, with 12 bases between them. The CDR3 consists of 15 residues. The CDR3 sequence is CASRRTGSSGNTIYF. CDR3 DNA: TGTGCCAGCAGGAGGACGGGGAGCTCTGGAAACACCATATATTTT.

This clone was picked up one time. CDR3 coding DNA: TGTGCCAGCAGCTTCCTTCCAGGGGGAATTCAGTACTTC. It codes for CASSFLPGGIQYF. The chain couples TRBV5-4 to TRBJ2-4; 7 nucleotides agree with TRBD1. CDR1 is SGHNT, CDR2 YYREEE, per germline (reference sequence). Trimming at V came to 2 bases and at J to 10 bases, leaving 6 bases not matched to a gene. The CDR3 runs 13 residues.

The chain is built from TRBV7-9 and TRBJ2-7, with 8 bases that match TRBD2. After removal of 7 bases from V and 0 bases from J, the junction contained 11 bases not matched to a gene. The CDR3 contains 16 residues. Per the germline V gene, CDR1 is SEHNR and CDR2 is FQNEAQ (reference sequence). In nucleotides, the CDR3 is TGTGCCAGCATCTGGGGCGGGGGGCAGAACTCCTACGAGCAGTACTTC. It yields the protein CASIWGGGQNSYEQYF.

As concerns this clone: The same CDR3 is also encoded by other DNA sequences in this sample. CDR3 sequence (DNA): TGTGCCAGCTCTCCGGGACAGGGGGCCAATCAGCCCCAGCATTTT. Translated, it gives CASSPGQGANQPQHF. The rearrangement uses TRBV18 and TRBJ1-5, with 12 bases matching TRBD1. After removal of 6 bases from V and 3 bases from J, the junction contained 3 bases not matched to a gene. The germline V gene encodes CDR1 KGHSH and CDR2 LQKENI. The CDR3 consists of 15 residues.

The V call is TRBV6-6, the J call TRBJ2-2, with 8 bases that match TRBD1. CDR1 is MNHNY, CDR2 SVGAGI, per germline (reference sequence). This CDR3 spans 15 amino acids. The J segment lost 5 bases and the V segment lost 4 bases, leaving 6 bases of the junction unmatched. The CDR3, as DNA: TGTGCCAGCAGTTCCACAGGGGGTCGGACCGGGGAGCTGTTTTTT. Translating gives CASSSTGGRTGELFF.

Here the CDR3 DNA reads TGTGCCAGCAGCCAATCCAGGGGGTTGGACGAGCAGTACTTC. Translation gives CASSQSRGLDEQYF. The V gene is TRBV7-9, the J gene TRBJ2-7; 7 bases align to TRBD1. The CDR3 contains 14 residues. Germline V gives CDR1 SEHNR, CDR2 FQNEAQ (reference sequence). V was clipped by 5 bases and J by 5 bases; unmatched bases: 9.